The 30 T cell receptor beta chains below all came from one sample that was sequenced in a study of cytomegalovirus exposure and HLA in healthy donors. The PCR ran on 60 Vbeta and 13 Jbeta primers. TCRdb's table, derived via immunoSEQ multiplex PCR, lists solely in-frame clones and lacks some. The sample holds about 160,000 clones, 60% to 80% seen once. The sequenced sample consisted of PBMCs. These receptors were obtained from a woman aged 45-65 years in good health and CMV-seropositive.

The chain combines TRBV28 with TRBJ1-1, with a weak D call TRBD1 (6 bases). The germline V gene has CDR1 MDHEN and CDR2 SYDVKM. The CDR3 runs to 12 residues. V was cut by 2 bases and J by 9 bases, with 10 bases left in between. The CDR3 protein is CASSLQGQKAFF. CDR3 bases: TGTGCCAGCAGTTTACAAGGACAGAAAGCTTTCTTT.

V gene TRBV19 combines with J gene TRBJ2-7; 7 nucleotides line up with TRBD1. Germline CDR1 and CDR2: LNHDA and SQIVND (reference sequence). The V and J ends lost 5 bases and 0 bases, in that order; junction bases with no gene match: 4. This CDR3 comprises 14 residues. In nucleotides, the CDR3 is TGTGCCAGTAGTCCGGGACAGTCCTCCTACGAGCAGTACTTC. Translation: CASSPGQSSYEQYF.

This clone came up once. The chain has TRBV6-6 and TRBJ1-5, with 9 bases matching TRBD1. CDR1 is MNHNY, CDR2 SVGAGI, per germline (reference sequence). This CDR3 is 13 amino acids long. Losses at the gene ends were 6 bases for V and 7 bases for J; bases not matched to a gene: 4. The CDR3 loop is CASSTGGRQPQHF. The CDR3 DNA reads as TGTGCCAGCAGCACAGGGGGCAGACAGCCCCAGCATTTT.

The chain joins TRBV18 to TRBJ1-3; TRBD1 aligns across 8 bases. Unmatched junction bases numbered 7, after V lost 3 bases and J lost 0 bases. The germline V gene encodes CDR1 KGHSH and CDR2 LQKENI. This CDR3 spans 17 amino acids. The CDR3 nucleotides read TGTGCCAGCTCACCTAGACAGGGGCCCTACTCTGGAAACACCATATATTTT. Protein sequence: CASSPRQGPYSGNTIYF.

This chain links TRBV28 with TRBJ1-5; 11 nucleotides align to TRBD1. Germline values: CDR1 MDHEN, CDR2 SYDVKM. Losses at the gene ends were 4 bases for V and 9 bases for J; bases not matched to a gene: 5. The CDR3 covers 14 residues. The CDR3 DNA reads TGTGCCAGCAGTTCCCCCGGGACAGGGGGGCCCCAGCATTTT. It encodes CASSSPGTGGPQHF.

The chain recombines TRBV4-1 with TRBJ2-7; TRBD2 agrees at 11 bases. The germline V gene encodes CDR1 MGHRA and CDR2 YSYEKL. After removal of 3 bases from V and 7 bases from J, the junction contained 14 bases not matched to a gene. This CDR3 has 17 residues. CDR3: CASSHPQEALAGGEQYF. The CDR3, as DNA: TGCGCCAGCAGCCACCCCCAAGAAGCGCTAGCGGGAGGAGAGCAGTACTTC.

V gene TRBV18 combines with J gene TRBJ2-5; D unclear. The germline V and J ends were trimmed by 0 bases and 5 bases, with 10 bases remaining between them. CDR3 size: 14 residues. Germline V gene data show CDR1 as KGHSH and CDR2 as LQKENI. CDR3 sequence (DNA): TGTGCCAGCTCACCACCCACCGAGGTGGAGACCCAGTACTTC. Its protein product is CASSPPTEVETQYF.

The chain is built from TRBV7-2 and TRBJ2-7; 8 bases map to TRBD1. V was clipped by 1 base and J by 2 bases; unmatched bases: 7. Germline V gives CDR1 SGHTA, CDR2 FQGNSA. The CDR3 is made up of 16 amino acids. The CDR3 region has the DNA TGTGCCAGCAGCTTAGGGTTTGACAGGGGAACCTACGAGCAGTACTTC. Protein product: CASSLGFDRGTYEQYF. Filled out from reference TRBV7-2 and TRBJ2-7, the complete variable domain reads GAGVSQSPSNKVTEKGKDVELRCDPISGHTALYWYRQSLGQGLEFLIYFQGNSAPDKSGLPSDRFSAERTGGSVSTLTIQRTQQEDSAVYLCASSLGFDRGTYEQYFGPGTRLTVT.

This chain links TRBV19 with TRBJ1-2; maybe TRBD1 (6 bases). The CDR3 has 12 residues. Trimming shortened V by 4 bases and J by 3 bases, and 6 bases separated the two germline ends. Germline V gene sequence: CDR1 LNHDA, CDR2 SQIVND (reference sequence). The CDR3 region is CASSNRDYGYTF. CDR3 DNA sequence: TGTGCCAGTAGTAACAGGGACTATGGCTACACCTTC. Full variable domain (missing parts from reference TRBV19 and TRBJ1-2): DGGITQSPKYLFRKEGQNVTLSCEQNLNHDAMYWYRQDPGQGLRLIYYSQIVNDFQKGDIAEGYSVSREKKESFPLTVTSAQKNPTAFYLCASSNRDYGYTFGSGTRLTVV.

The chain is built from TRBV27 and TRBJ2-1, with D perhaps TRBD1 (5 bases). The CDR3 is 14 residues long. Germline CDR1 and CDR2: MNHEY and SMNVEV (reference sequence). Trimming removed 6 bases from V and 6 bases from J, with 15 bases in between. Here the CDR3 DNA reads TGTGCCAGCAGATACGGGCCAGGGCGCAATGAGCAGTTCTTC. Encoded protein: CASRYGPGRNEQFF.

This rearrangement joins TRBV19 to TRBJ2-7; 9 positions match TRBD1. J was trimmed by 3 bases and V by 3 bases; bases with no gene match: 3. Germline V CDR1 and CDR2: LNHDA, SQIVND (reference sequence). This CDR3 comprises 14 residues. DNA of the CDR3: TGTGCCAGTAGTATCACAGGGGGCGGCTACGAGCAGTACTTC. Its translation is CASSITGGGYEQYF.

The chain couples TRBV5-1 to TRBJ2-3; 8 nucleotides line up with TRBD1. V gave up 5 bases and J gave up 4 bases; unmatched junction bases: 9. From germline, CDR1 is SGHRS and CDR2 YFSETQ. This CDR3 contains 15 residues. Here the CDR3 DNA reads TGCGCCAGCAGAACAGGGGGAATCGGGGCAGATACGCAGTATTTT. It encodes CASRTGGIGADTQYF.

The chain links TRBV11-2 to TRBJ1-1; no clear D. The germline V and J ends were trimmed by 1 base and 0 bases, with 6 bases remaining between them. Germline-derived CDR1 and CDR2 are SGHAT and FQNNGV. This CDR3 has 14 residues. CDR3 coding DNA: TGTGCCAGCAGCTTAGGCAGGATGAACACTGAAGCTTTCTTT. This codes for CASSLGRMNTEAFF.

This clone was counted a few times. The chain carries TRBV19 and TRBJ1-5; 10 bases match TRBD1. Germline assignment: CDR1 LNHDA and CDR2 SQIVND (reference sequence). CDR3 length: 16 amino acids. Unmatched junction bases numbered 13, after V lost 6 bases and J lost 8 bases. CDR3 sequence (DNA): TGTGCCAGTAGGACCGATTCCGGGACAGGGGAGAAGCCCCAGCATTTT. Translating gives CASRTDSGTGEKPQHF.

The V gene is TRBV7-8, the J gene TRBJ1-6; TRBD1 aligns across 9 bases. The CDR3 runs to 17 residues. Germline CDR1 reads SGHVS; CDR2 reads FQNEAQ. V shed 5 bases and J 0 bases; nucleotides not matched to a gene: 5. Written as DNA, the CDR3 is TGTGCCAGCAGCCCCGGGACAGGGAGCTCCTATAATTCACCCCTCCACTTT. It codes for CASSPGTGSSYNSPLHF.

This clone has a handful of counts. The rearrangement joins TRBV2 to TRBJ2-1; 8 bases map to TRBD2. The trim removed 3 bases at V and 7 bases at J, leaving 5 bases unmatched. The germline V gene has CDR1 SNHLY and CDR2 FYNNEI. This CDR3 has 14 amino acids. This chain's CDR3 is CASSEGLVGNEQFF. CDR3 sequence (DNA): TGTGCCAGCAGTGAGGGACTAGTGGGGAATGAGCAGTTCTTC.

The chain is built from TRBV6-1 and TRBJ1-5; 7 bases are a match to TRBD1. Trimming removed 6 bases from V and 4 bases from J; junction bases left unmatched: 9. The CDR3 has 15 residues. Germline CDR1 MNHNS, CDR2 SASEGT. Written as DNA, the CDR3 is TGTGCCAGCAGCCGGACAAGGGGGCCGAATCAGCCCCAGCATTTT. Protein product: CASSRTRGPNQPQHF.

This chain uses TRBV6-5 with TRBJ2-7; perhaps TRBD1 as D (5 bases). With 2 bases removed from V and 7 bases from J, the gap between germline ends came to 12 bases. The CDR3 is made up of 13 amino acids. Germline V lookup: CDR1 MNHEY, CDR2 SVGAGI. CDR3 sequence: CASSYISGREQYF. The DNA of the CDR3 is TGTGCCAGCAGTTACATCTCAGGGCGGGAGCAGTACTTC.

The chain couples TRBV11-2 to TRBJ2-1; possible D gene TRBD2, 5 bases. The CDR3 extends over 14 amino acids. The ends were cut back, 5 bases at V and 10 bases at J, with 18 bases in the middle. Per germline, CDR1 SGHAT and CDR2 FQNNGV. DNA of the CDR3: TGTGCCAGCAGCCCCCAGCCGGGGTTCGGCGAGCAGTTCTTC. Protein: CASSPQPGFGEQFF. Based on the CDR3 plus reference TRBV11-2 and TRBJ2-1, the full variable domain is EAGVAQSPRYKIIEKRQSVAFWCNPISGHATLYWYQQILGQGPKLLIQFQNNGVVDDSQLPKDRFSAERLKGVDSTLKIQPAKLEDSAVYLCASSPQPGFGEQFFGPGTRLTVL.

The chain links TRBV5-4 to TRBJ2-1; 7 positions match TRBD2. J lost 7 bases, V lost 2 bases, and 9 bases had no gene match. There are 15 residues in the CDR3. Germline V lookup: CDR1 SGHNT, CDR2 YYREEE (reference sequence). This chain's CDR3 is CASSLAGSPGNEQFF. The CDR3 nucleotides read TGTGCCAGCAGCTTAGCGGGATCCCCCGGGAATGAGCAGTTCTTC.

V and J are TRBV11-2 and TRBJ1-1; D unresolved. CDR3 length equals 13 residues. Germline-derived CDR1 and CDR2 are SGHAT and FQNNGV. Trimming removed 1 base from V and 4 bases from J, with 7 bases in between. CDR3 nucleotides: TGTGCCAGCAGCTTAGCCTCGGTCACTGAAGCTTTCTTT. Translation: CASSLASVTEAFF.

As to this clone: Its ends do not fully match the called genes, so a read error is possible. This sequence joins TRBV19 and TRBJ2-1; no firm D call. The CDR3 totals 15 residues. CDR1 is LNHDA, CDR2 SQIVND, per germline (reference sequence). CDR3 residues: CASSIDLEAYNEQFF. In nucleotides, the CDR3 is TGTGCCAGTAGTATAGATCTTGAGGCCTATAATGAGCAGTTCTTC.

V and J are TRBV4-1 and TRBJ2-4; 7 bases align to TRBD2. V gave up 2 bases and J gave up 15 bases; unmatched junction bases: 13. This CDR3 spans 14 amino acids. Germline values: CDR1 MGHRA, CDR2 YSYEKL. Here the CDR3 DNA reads TGCGCCAGCAGCCAAAGTCTAGCGGCCATATCCCGGTACTTC. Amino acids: CASSQSLAAISRYF.

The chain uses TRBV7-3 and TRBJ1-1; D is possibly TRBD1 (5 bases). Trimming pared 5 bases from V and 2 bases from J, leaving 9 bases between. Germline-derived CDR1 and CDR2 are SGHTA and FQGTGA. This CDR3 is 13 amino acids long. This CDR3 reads CASSDRLNTEAFF. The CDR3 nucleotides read TGTGCCAGCAGCGACAGATTAAACACTGAAGCTTTCTTT.

The CDR3 DNA follows: TGTGCCAGCAGCTTAAGAGGGATCTATGGCTACACCTTC. Encoded protein: CASSLRGIYGYTF. V usage is TRBV11-1 and J usage is TRBJ1-2; D remains unclear. CDR1 is SGHAT and CDR2 is FQDESV in the germline V gene (reference sequence). The CDR3 runs to 13 residues. Trimming shortened V by 2 bases and J by 4 bases, and 8 bases separated the two germline ends.

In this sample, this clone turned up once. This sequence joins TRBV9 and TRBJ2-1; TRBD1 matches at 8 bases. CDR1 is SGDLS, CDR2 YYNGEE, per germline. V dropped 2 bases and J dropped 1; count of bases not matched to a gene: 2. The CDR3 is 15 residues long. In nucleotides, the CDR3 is TGTGCCAGCAGCGTCCAGGGGGCTTCCTACAATGAGCAGTTCTTC. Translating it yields CASSVQGASYNEQFF.

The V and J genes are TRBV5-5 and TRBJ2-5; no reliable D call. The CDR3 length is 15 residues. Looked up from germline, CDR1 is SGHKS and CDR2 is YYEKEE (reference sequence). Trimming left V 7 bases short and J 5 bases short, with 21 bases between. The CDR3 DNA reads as TGTGCCAGCCACCTGACCGAGGATCTGGCCGAGACCCAGTACTTC. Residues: CASHLTEDLAETQYF.

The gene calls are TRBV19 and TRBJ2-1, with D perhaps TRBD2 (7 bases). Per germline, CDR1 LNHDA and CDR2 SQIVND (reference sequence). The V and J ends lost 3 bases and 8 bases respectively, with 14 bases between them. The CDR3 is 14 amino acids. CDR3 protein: CASSIRLAGDEQFF. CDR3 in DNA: TGTGCCAGTAGTATCAGACTAGCAGGGGATGAGCAGTTCTTC.

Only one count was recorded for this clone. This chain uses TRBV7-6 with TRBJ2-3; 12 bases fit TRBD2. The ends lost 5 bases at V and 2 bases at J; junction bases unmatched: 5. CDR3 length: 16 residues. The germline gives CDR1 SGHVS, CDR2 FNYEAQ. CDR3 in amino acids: CASSRGLAGTTDTQYF. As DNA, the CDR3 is TGTGCCAGCAGCCGTGGACTAGCGGGGACCACAGATACGCAGTATTTT.

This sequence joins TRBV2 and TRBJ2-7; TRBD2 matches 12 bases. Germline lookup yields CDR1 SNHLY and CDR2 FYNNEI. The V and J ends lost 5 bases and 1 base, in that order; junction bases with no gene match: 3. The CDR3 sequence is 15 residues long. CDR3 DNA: TGTGCCAGCAGTCGACTAGCGGGGGCATCCTACGAGCAGTACTTC. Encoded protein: CASSRLAGASYEQYF.